A selection of T cell receptor beta chains follows, all from one sample in a study of T cells after yellow fever vaccination. TCRdb re-derived calls from the 5' RACE reads in MiXCR, one entry per CDR3 protein. This sample yields more than 300,000 distinct CDR3 sequences, of which roughly a tenth are seen a single time; about 3% belongs to the top ten. The sample in question was CD4+ T cells sorted from PBMCs, obtained 45 days after the yellow fever booster vaccination. The receptors here all came from a young man who received the YFV17D yellow fever vaccine. Both conserved end residues are trimmed from each CDR3.

j_gene: TRBJ2-1; v_gene: TRBV12-3/TRBV12-4; CDR3aa: ASSFAGTPSYNEQF
j_gene: TRBJ1-2; v_gene: TRBV6-2/TRBV6-3; CDR3aa: ASTRPKNRNFPYGYT
j_gene: TRBJ1-1; v_gene: TRBV4-1; CDR3aa: ASSKRYRDYSTEAF
j_gene: TRBJ2-1; v_gene: TRBV10-3; CDR3aa: AISDQTVYNEQF
j_gene: TRBJ1-3; v_gene: TRBV27; CDR3aa: ASGASGGNTIY
j_gene: TRBJ2-7; v_gene: TRBV20-1; CDR3aa: SARFGGGYEQY
j_gene: TRBJ1-2; v_gene: TRBV11-2; CDR3aa: ASSLVQGSGYT
j_gene: TRBJ1-6; v_gene: TRBV12-3/TRBV12-4; CDR3aa: ASSNPPAPLH
j_gene: TRBJ2-2; v_gene: TRBV20-1; CDR3aa: SVLPPRNTGELF
j_gene: TRBJ1-1; v_gene: TRBV15; CDR3aa: ATSRDRGGGKAF
j_gene: TRBJ1-4; v_gene: TRBV7-9; CDR3aa: AGRDINEKLF
j_gene: TRBJ1-1; v_gene: TRBV12-3/TRBV12-4; CDR3aa: ASSLQGNEAF
j_gene: TRBJ2-2; v_gene: TRBV5-1; CDR3aa: ASRGRGDTGELF
j_gene: TRBJ2-7; v_gene: TRBV27; CDR3aa: ASRRDAAYEQY
j_gene: TRBJ2-3; v_gene: TRBV6-6; CDR3aa: ASRDSVWSGGTDTQY
j_gene: TRBJ2-6; v_gene: TRBV6-5; CDR3aa: ASSQQQWALGANVLT
j_gene: TRBJ2-7; v_gene: TRBV6-2/TRBV6-3; CDR3aa: ASSYTSSGGVEQY
j_gene: -; v_gene: TRBV7-9; CDR3aa: ASSPDDKRSLH
j_gene: TRBJ1-1; v_gene: TRBV7-2; CDR3aa: ASTKNPNTEAF
j_gene: TRBJ1-5; v_gene: TRBV6-2/TRBV6-3; CDR3aa: ASSFRRVGQPQH
j_gene: TRBJ2-5; v_gene: TRBV6-5; CDR3aa: ASWSSGGVRETQY
j_gene: TRBJ1-6; v_gene: TRBV6-2/TRBV6-3; CDR3aa: ASSPGPDRAHSPLH
j_gene: TRBJ2-3; v_gene: TRBV5-6; CDR3aa: ASSAPIRTDTQY
j_gene: TRBJ1-4; v_gene: TRBV4-3; CDR3aa: ASTFNRARAEKLF
j_gene: TRBJ2-7; v_gene: TRBV6-5; CDR3aa: ASSYSEDRRRY
j_gene: TRBJ2-2; v_gene: TRBV11-1; CDR3aa: ASSFAGELF
j_gene: TRBJ2-7; v_gene: TRBV5-1; CDR3aa: ASNPLGLGEQY
j_gene: TRBJ2-3; v_gene: TRBV7-3; CDR3aa: ASSAATGFSQY
j_gene: TRBJ1-5; v_gene: TRBV9; CDR3aa: ASSVESGGGQPQH
j_gene: TRBJ1-1; v_gene: TRBV3-1; CDR3aa: ASSQAPGVAF